The 26 T cell receptor beta chains below were found in one sample sequenced in a study of T-cell reconstitution after alpha-beta-depleted transplantation in children. This sample's TCRbeta library carried unique molecular identifier barcodes. TCRdb analysed the PCR reads with MiXCR anew, one entry per CDR3 protein. In the table there are almost 500,000 distinct CDR3 sequences, over 9.5% of which are singletons. The material sequenced was PBMCs, taken before TCRalphabeta/CD19-depleted stem cell transplant. These receptors were taken from a child younger than 10 with inherited bone marrow failure, due to receive a stem cell transplant.

The gene calls are TRBV11-3 and TRBJ2-1, with D tentatively TRBD2 (6 bases). V was shortened by 2 bases and J by 9 bases, with 8 bases between the two germline ends. The CDR3 covers 12 residues. The V gene's germline CDR1 is SGHNT and CDR2 YENEEA. The DNA of the CDR3 is TGTGCCAGCAGCTTACCGCGGGGTGAGCAGTTCTTC. This codes for CASSLPRGEQFF.

This clonotype was detected a few times. The V gene is TRBV4-3, the J gene TRBJ2-1; TRBD2 agrees at 11 bases. Unmatched junction bases numbered 8, after V lost 1 base and J lost 9 bases. The V gene's germline CDR1 is LGHNA and CDR2 YSLEER. This CDR3 contains 16 residues. The CDR3 reads CASSQVAGGPVGEQFF. The CDR3 nucleotides are TGCGCCAGCAGCCAAGTAGCGGGAGGGCCGGTAGGTGAGCAGTTCTTC.

This clonotype was recorded at least ten times. This chain uses TRBV20-1 with TRBJ2-5, with 10 nucleotides matching TRBD2. From germline, CDR1 is DFQATT and CDR2 SNEGSKA (reference sequence). V shed 1 base and J 5 bases; nucleotides not matched to a gene: 7. The CDR3 consists of 15 residues. Here the CDR3 reads CSARGASGSWETQYF. CDR3 nucleotides: TGCAGTGCTAGAGGAGCTAGCGGGAGTTGGGAGACCCAGTACTTC.

With regard to this clonotype: A much larger clone sits a single nucleotide away, making a read error possible. The chain is built from TRBV27 and TRBJ1-5, with D maybe TRBD1 (6 bases). Trimming took off 2 bases at V and 6 bases at J, with 11 bases between the two ends. The CDR3 extends over 14 amino acids. Germline CDR1 is MNHEY and CDR2 is SMNVEV (reference sequence). The CDR3: CASSLGTRVQPQHF. CDR3 nucleotides: TGTGCCAGCAGTTTAGGGACACGGGTTCAGCCCCAGCATTTT.

This clonotype has a single count. One junction end does not reproduce the germline sequence, and a read error may be involved. The rearrangement links TRBV3-1 to TRBJ2-7; a weak D match, TRBD2 (6 bases). CDR1 and CDR2 from the germline V gene are LGHDT and YNNKEL (reference sequence). This CDR3 comprises 18 residues. The CDR3 is CASCQGGTGEFVSYEQYF. Here the CDR3 DNA reads TGTGCCAGCTGCCAAGGAGGAACGGGGGAATTCGTTTCCTACGAGCAGTACTTC.

This clonotype was picked up many times. J is TRBJ2-1 and V is TRBV5-1, with 9 nucleotides matching TRBD2. Germline CDR1 SGHRS, CDR2 YFSETQ. The CDR3 has 15 residues. The V gene end was trimmed by 3 bases and the J gene end by 2 bases; junction bases not matched to a gene: 3. The CDR3 DNA reads TGCGCCAGCAGCTATAGCGGGAGAGCCTACAATGAGCAGTTCTTC. It codes for CASSYSGRAYNEQFF.

The chain employs TRBV18 and TRBJ1-1; no reliable D call. The germline gives CDR1 KGHSH, CDR2 LQKENI. CDR3 size: 14 residues. The V end was cut by 3 bases, the J end by 1 base, with 9 bases between. The CDR3 nucleotides are TGTGCCAGCTCACCGTCGGTGGGGAACACTGAAGCTTTCTTT. Its protein is CASSPSVGNTEAFF.

In its sample, this clonotype was seen a few times. V and J are TRBV5-6 and TRBJ2-1, with D unresolved. Germline CDR1 and CDR2: SGHDT and YYEEEE. V was pared by 4 bases and J by 10 bases, with 9 bases between. The CDR3 is 11 residues long. The CDR3 DNA sequence: TGTGCCAGCAGCGTACTGGGGGAGCAGTTCTTC. Translating it yields CASSVLGEQFF.

The rearrangement joins TRBV19 to TRBJ1-1, with D unresolved. Looked up from germline, CDR1 is LNHDA and CDR2 is SQIVND (reference sequence). The CDR3 is 14 amino acids. Trimming took off 1 base at V and 1 base at J, with 7 bases between the two ends. In nucleotides, the CDR3 is TGTGCCAGTAGTATAGTTGCAGGGAACACTGAAGCTTTCTTT. Translating gives CASSIVAGNTEAFF. The whole variable domain, remainder taken from reference TRBV19 and TRBJ1-1, is DGGITQSPKYLFRKEGQNVTLSCEQNLNHDAMYWYRQDPGQGLRLIYYSQIVNDFQKGDIAEGYSVSREKKESFPLTVTSAQKNPTAFYLCASSIVAGNTEAFFGQGTRLTVV.

Regarding this clonotype: This may be a read error: a much more frequent sequence differs by one nucleotide. The chain has TRBV29-1 and TRBJ2-1, with no clear D. Germline loops: CDR1 SQVTM, CDR2 ANQGSEA. The CDR3 runs 15 residues. V dropped 6 bases and J dropped 9 bases, with 24 bases sitting between them. In nucleotides, the CDR3 is TGCAGCGTGCCAACCCCGGACGCGTACTTTGTTGAGCAGTTCTTC. Its translation is CSVPTPDAYFVEQFF.

The sample holds many counts of this clonotype. The V gene is TRBV28, the J gene TRBJ2-2, with TRBD2 matching 11 bases. After removal of 5 bases from V and 5 bases from J, the junction contained 7 bases not matched to a gene. Germline CDR1 is MDHEN and CDR2 is SYDVKM. This CDR3 spans 16 amino acids. In DNA, the CDR3 is TGTGCCAGCAGTCCCCGACTAGCGGGAAGGACCGGGGAGCTGTTTTTT. Translated, it gives CASSPRLAGRTGELFF.

The chain recombines TRBV15 with TRBJ2-7; no definite D call. The length of the CDR3 is 15 residues. Germline CDR1 reads LNHNV; CDR2 reads YYDKDF (reference sequence). V lost 5 bases to trimming and J lost 6 bases, with 20 bases between them. The CDR3 sequence is CATSESLAKVTEQYF. DNA for the CDR3: TGTGCCACCAGCGAGAGTCTGGCGAAGGTCACCGAGCAGTACTTC.

This clonotype showed up many times. The V call is TRBV20-1, the J call TRBJ2-7; D could derive from TRBD1 or TRBD2 (6 bases each). Germline-derived CDR1 and CDR2 are DFQATT and SNEGSKA (reference sequence). The CDR3 contains 15 residues. Deletions cut 2 bases from V and 7 bases from J, with 21 bases between. CDR3 loop: CSARRGTGTLREQYF. CDR3 coding DNA: TGCAGTGCTAGACGAGGAACAGGGACTCTACGAGAGCAGTACTTC.

This clonotype appeared many times. The rearrangement links TRBV4-3 to TRBJ1-1, with no clear D. CDR1 is LGHNA and CDR2 is YSLEER in the germline V gene. The CDR3 totals 14 residues. V lost 0 bases and J lost 9, with 14 bases in between. The CDR3 reads CASSQEATVGKAFF. CDR3 nucleotides: TGCGCCAGCAGCCAAGAAGCGACCGTCGGAAAAGCTTTCTTT.

The rearrangement uses TRBV12-3 or TRBV12-4 and TRBJ2-1; TRBD1 aligns across 9 bases. The ends lost 3 bases at V and 9 bases at J; junction bases unmatched: 6. The CDR3 totals 14 residues. This CDR3 reads CASSFGTGKSEQFF. The CDR3 nucleotides are TGTGCCAGCAGTTTCGGGACAGGGAAGAGTGAGCAGTTCTTC.

The rearrangement uses TRBV7-8 and TRBJ2-2; 11 bases map to TRBD1. The germline V gene encodes CDR1 SGHVS and CDR2 FQNEAQ. CDR3 size: 16 residues. V was pared by 5 bases and J by 4 bases, with 6 bases of the junction left unmatched. The CDR3 here is CASSRWGTGGTGELFF. The CDR3 region has the DNA TGTGCCAGCAGCCGATGGGGGACAGGGGGCACCGGGGAGCTGTTTTTT. Supplemented by reference TRBV7-8 and TRBJ2-2, the full variable domain reads GAGVSQSPRYKVAKRGQDVALRCDPISGHVSLFWYQQALGQGPEFLTYFQNEAQLDKSGLPSDRFFAERPEGSVSTLKIQRTQQEDSAVYLCASSRWGTGGTGELFFGEGSRLTVL.

This clonotype occurred many times. This chain connects TRBV11-2 to TRBJ1-2; 10 nucleotides agree with TRBD1. CDR1 is SGHAT and CDR2 is FQNNGV in the germline V gene. J lost 2 bases, V lost 2 bases, and 2 bases had no gene match. This CDR3 has 15 amino acids. CDR3 in amino acids: CASSLRGQGNYGYTF. DNA for the CDR3: TGTGCCAGCAGCTTAAGGGGACAGGGGAACTATGGCTACACCTTC.

Many counts were recorded for this clonotype. The rearrangement links TRBV9 to TRBJ2-7; 10 nucleotides agree with TRBD1. With 6 bases clipped from V and 8 bases from J, the junction kept 11 bases outside the gene matches. The length of the CDR3 is 14 residues. In germline, CDR1 is SGDLS, CDR2 YYNGEE. CDR3: CASTPGTGELQQYF. DNA of the CDR3: TGTGCCAGCACCCCCGGGACAGGGGAACTTCAGCAGTACTTC.

This clonotype was found many times. The J gene is TRBJ2-5, the V gene TRBV12-3 or TRBV12-4; D perhaps matches TRBD1 (6 bases). CDR3 length: 13 residues. V was clipped by 6 bases and J by 5 bases, with 13 bases between them. The CDR3, as DNA: TGTGCCAGCAGGGACAGTCGTCAGGAGACCCAGTACTTC. Residues: CASRDSRQETQYF.

This clonotype was found many times. The V gene is TRBV27, the J gene TRBJ1-1; TRBD1 agrees at 10 bases. This CDR3 comprises 16 residues. J was trimmed by 3 bases and V by 0 bases; bases with no gene match: 4. Germline assignment: CDR1 MNHEY and CDR2 SMNVEV (reference sequence). CDR3 sequence: CASSLSGQGWYTEAFF. CDR3 DNA sequence: TGTGCCAGCAGTTTATCGGGACAGGGGTGGTACACTGAAGCTTTCTTT.

This clonotype was seen a few times. This chain connects TRBV12-3 or TRBV12-4 to TRBJ2-5; the D gene is possibly TRBD2 (7 bases). CDR3 size: 15 residues. The V gene lost 1 base and the J gene lost 5 bases, with 14 bases spanning the gap. The CDR3 nucleotides are TGTGCCAGCAGTTTAGGGGGGGGCGCGGATGAGACCCAGTACTTC. This sequence encodes CASSLGGGADETQYF.

In its sample, this clonotype was seen many times. V is TRBV4-2 and J is TRBJ1-5; D unclear. CDR1 is LGHNA and CDR2 is YNFKEQ in the germline V gene. V gave up 0 bases and J gave up 7 bases, with 16 bases separating them. The CDR3 has 16 residues. The CDR3, as DNA: TGTGCCAGCAGCCAAGATAAAATGGGCGGGTTACAGCCCCAGCATTTT. It is translated as CASSQDKMGGLQPQHF.

At least ten counts were recorded for this clonotype. The genes are TRBV12-3 or TRBV12-4 and TRBJ2-1; TRBD2 agrees at 14 bases. This CDR3 is built from 15 residues. The J segment lost 7 bases and the V segment lost 5 bases, leaving 4 bases of the junction unmatched. This CDR3 is CASSGTSGSRNEQFF. As DNA, the CDR3 is TGTGCCAGCAGTGGGACTAGCGGGAGCCGGAATGAGCAGTTCTTC.

In its sample, this clonotype was seen many times. The V call is TRBV5-5, the J call TRBJ2-2, with D uncertain. Trimming pared 0 bases from V and 3 bases from J, leaving 9 bases between. The CDR3 sequence is 15 residues long. Per germline, CDR1 SGHKS and CDR2 YYEKEE (reference sequence). The CDR3 loop is CASSLGAGYTGELFF. The CDR3 DNA reads TGTGCCAGCAGCTTGGGTGCCGGGTACACCGGGGAGCTGTTTTTT.

In this sample, this clonotype turned up a few times. The chain uses TRBV6-2 or TRBV6-3 and TRBJ2-1; 13 positions agree with TRBD2. The trim removed 6 bases at V and 4 bases at J, leaving 9 bases unmatched. Germline V gene data show CDR1 as MNHEY and CDR2 as SVGEGT. The CDR3 has 17 residues. The CDR3 region is CASRKAGTSGAYNEQFF. Written as DNA, the CDR3 is TGTGCCAGCAGAAAAGCCGGGACTAGCGGGGCGTACAATGAGCAGTTCTTC.

This clonotype occurred many times. The chain carries TRBV20-1 and TRBJ2-7, with TRBD2 identical over 13 bases. Germline CDR1 and CDR2: DFQATT and SNEGSKA (reference sequence). This CDR3 region has 16 residues. V shed 6 bases, J shed 5 bases, and the junction held 13 bases outside the gene matches. The CDR3 reads CSARGLAGIVWDEQYF. CDR3 DNA sequence: TGCAGTGCACGGGGACTAGCGGGGATTGTTTGGGACGAGCAGTACTTC.